These 22 T cell receptor beta chains were sequenced from one sample in a study of cytomegalovirus exposure and HLA in healthy donors. PCR primers comprised 60 Vbeta and 13 Jbeta primers. Assay: immunoSEQ multiplex PCR; the TCRdb copy retains only in-frame clones and omits some. The sample carries some 41,000 clones, under 60% recorded once. The sequencing sample was made of PBMCs. Source of these receptors: a man aged 55 to 70 in good health and CMV-seronegative.

The chain couples TRBV7-8 to TRBJ1-2; D ambiguous. The germline CDR1 and CDR2 sequences are SGHVS and FQNEAQ. The CDR3 runs 15 residues. Trimming removed 5 bases from V and 8 bases from J, with 21 bases in between. The CDR3 protein is CASSHAKRGITGYTF. DNA of the CDR3: TGTGCCAGCAGCCACGCGAAGAGAGGGATCACCGGCTACACCTTC.

This chain joins TRBV6-1 and TRBJ1-2; D uncertain. CDR1 MNHNS and CDR2 SASEGT come from the germline V gene. V shed 4 bases and J shed 4 bases, with 10 bases lying between them. CDR3 length: 13 amino acids. The CDR3 nucleotides are TGTGCCAGCAGTGTACCGGGTCCCTATGGCTACACCTTC. Translation gives CASSVPGPYGYTF.

The gene calls are TRBV21-1 and TRBJ2-3; the table's TRBD2 call for D was not verified on the DNA. TRBV21-1 corresponds to a pseudogene. CDR3 size: 22 residues. CDR3 nucleotide sequence: TGTGCCAGCAGCCATTCCAGGTGGATTAGACTAGCGGGAGCCCTTGGCACAGATACGCAGTATTTT. Residues: CASSHSRWIRLAGALGTDTQYF.

The chain is built from TRBV7-2 and TRBJ2-2, with TRBD2 identical over 12 bases. The germline V gene encodes CDR1 SGHTA and CDR2 FQGNSA. The CDR3 is 16 amino acids. Unmatched junction bases numbered 5, after V lost 3 bases and J lost 6 bases. DNA of the CDR3: TGTGCCAGCAGCTTGTCTAGACTAGCGGGAGCCGGGGAGCTGTTTTTT. It is translated as CASSLSRLAGAGELFF.

This sequence joins TRBV13 and TRBJ1-2, with 8 bases aligning to TRBD1. Germline CDR1 reads PRHDT; CDR2 reads FYEKMQ (reference sequence). V shed 5 bases and J 7 bases; nucleotides not matched to a gene: 9. The CDR3 has 14 amino acids. The CDR3 nucleotides are TGTGCCAGCAGCCCAGGGGGCTCGGTCAGTGGCTACACCTTC. Translating gives CASSPGGSVSGYTF.

By sample fraction, this clone is medium-sized. V usage is TRBV5-8 and J usage is TRBJ2-1; 14 bases map to TRBD2. Germline lookup yields CDR1 SGHTS and CDR2 YDEGEE. CDR3 size: 18 residues. V was clipped by 2 bases and J by 3 bases; unmatched bases: 7. In DNA, the CDR3 is TGTGCCAGCAGCTTTCAAGGACTAGCGGGAGGTAACTACAATGAGCAGTTCTTC. Translated, it gives CASSFQGLAGGNYNEQFF.

This clone was detected a few times. The V gene is TRBV4-3, the J gene TRBJ1-2; no definite D call. This CDR3 is 13 amino acids long. V was shortened by 4 bases and J by 3 bases, with 9 bases between the two germline ends. Germline V gene data show CDR1 as LGHNA and CDR2 as YSLEER. The CDR3 loop reads CASSPAPDYGYTF. Written as DNA, the CDR3 is TGCGCCAGCAGCCCCGCCCCGGACTATGGCTACACCTTC.

The chain recombines TRBV30 with TRBJ2-2; no clear D gene. The CDR3 runs 13 residues. The V gene lost 2 bases and the J gene lost 3 bases, with 7 bases spanning the gap. Germline CDR1 and CDR2: GTSNPN and SVGIG (reference sequence). This CDR3 reads CAWSPLHTGELFF. DNA of the CDR3: TGTGCCTGGAGTCCCCTCCACACCGGGGAGCTGTTTTTT. The complete variable domain, with remaining parts taken from reference TRBV30 and TRBJ2-2, reads SQTIHQWPATLVQPVGSPLSLECTVEGTSNPNLYWYRQAAGRGLQLLFYSVGIGQISSEVPQNLSASRPQDRQFILSSKKLLLSDSGFYLCAWSPLHTGELFFGEGSRLTVL.

The V gene is TRBV29-1, the J gene TRBJ1-2; 8 positions agree with TRBD1. V lost 6 bases, J lost 2 bases, and 5 bases stayed unmatched. The germline CDR1 and CDR2 sequences are SQVTM and ANQGSEA. CDR3 size: 13 residues. CDR3 loop: CSVGQGINYGYTF. CDR3 nucleotides: TGCAGCGTAGGACAGGGAATCAACTATGGCTACACCTTC.

The chain uses TRBV5-4 and TRBJ2-3, with D possibly being TRBD2 (6 bases). Trimming cost V 4 bases and J 2 bases, with 17 bases left between them. The CDR3 length is 16 residues. Per germline, CDR1 SGHNT and CDR2 YYREEE (reference sequence). Written as DNA, the CDR3 is TGTGCCAGCAGCGCCCCGACTAGTGGGGTCACAGATACGCAGTATTTT. Amino acids: CASSAPTSGVTDTQYF.

This chain uses TRBV6-1 with TRBJ2-3; 8 positions agree with TRBD2. The length of the CDR3 is 15 residues. Unmatched junction bases numbered 12, after V lost 10 bases and J lost 3 bases. CDR1 MNHNS and CDR2 SASEGT come from the germline V gene. CDR3 DNA sequence: TGTGCCACCACGACCAGCGGGAGAGGGACAGATACGCAGTATTTT. This codes for CATTTSGRGTDTQYF.

V is TRBV5-1 and J is TRBJ1-4; D uncertain. Trimming removed 0 bases at V and 8 bases at J, with 11 bases between. This CDR3 contains 14 residues. From germline, CDR1 is SGHRS and CDR2 YFSETQ. CDR3 amino acids: CASSLGVAGEKLFF. CDR3 coding DNA: TGCGCCAGCAGCTTGGGGGTAGCCGGCGAAAAACTGTTTTTT.

This clone came up a few times. The chain couples TRBV10-3 to TRBJ2-5; 7 nucleotides align to TRBD2. Germline CDR1 is ENHRY and CDR2 is SYGVKD. The CDR3 contains 16 residues. J gave up 1 base and V 3 bases, and 8 bases lay outside the gene matches. The CDR3 loop reads CAISERAPSGQETQYF. CDR3 sequence (DNA): TGTGCCATCAGTGAAAGGGCCCCTAGCGGCCAAGAGACCCAGTACTTC.

The rearrangement uses TRBV4-3 and TRBJ1-2, with TRBD1 matching over 8 bases. Germline V lookup: CDR1 LGHNA, CDR2 YSLEER. Trimming cost V 1 base and J 3 bases; bases outside gene matches: 13. This CDR3 spans 18 amino acids. The CDR3 sequence: CASSQVAVAQGQDYGYTF. For the CDR3, the DNA is TGCGCCAGCAGCCAAGTAGCGGTAGCGCAGGGACAGGACTATGGCTACACCTTC.

This clone was detected only a few times. CDR3 DNA: TGCGCCAGCAGCTTCAACAGGGGGAAGTCGACCCAGTACTTC. Its translation is CASSFNRGKSTQYF. V is TRBV5-1 and J is TRBJ2-5, with 8 positions matching TRBD1. The CDR3 totals 14 residues. V trimming: 2 bases; J trimming: 7 bases; junction bases outside the gene matches: 7. Germline V lookup: CDR1 SGHRS, CDR2 YFSETQ.

This clone was seen a few times. V is TRBV7-2 and J is TRBJ2-2; 8 bases are shared with TRBD2. CDR3 length: 16 residues. Germline loops: CDR1 SGHTA, CDR2 FQGNSA. The junction had 5 bases not matched to a gene; V was cut back by 0 bases and J by 5 bases. CDR3 coding DNA: TGTGCCAGCAGCTTAGCGTTATTAGCGGGAACCGGGGAGCTGTTTTTT. Translated, it gives CASSLALLAGTGELFF. The variable domain in full, with the rest retrieved from reference TRBV7-2 and TRBJ2-2, is GAGVSQSPSNKVTEKGKDVELRCDPISGHTALYWYRQSLGQGLEFLIYFQGNSAPDKSGLPSDRFSAERTGGSVSTLTIQRTQQEDSAVYLCASSLALLAGTGELFFGEGSRLTVL.

This clone was observed a handful of times. V and J are TRBV30 and TRBJ2-4; the D is unclear. CDR3 length equals 15 residues. With 4 bases removed from V and 3 bases from J, the gap between germline ends came to 16 bases. Germline V CDR1 and CDR2: GTSNPN, SVGIG (reference sequence). The CDR3 sequence: CAWTSAGSYKNIQYF. The CDR3, as DNA: TGTGCCTGGACCTCGGCAGGCAGTTACAAAAACATTCAGTACTTC.

This clone was picked up a small number of times. The DNA for the CDR3 is TGTGCCAGCAGTGACGGGACAGGGAGACAGTACTTC. This gives the protein CASSDGTGRQYF. The gene calls are TRBV2 and TRBJ2-5; 9 bases align to TRBD1. V gave up 3 bases and J gave up 11 bases; unmatched junction bases: 4. The germline gives CDR1 SNHLY, CDR2 FYNNEI. This CDR3 region has 12 residues.

The V call is TRBV7-8, the J call TRBJ1-2; maybe TRBD1 (5 bases). The CDR3 is made up of 13 amino acids. With 3 bases removed from V and 8 bases from J, the gap between germline ends came to 13 bases. Germline-derived CDR1 and CDR2 are SGHVS and FQNEAQ. The CDR3, as DNA: TGTGCCAGCAGCTTTGGGTTCAGGGAAGGCTACACCTTC. It specifies CASSFGFREGYTF.

The J gene is TRBJ2-1, the V gene TRBV7-3, with TRBD2 matching over 13 bases. V lost 5 bases and J lost 6; bases outside the gene matches: 4. Germline V gene sequence: CDR1 SGHTA, CDR2 FQGTGA. The CDR3 has 15 amino acids. CDR3 amino acids: CASSETSGRANEQFF. The CDR3 nucleotides read TGTGCCAGCAGCGAAACTAGCGGGAGGGCCAATGAGCAGTTCTTC.

The chain employs TRBV5-4 and TRBJ2-1, with 9 bases fitting TRBD2. The junction had 5 bases not matched to a gene; V was cut back by 2 bases and J by 5 bases. The CDR3 extends over 15 amino acids. CDR1 and CDR2 from the germline V gene are SGHNT and YYREEE (reference sequence). The DNA for the CDR3 is TGTGCCAGCAGCTTTAGCGGGAGAGGGGACAATGAGCAGTTCTTC. Translated, it gives CASSFSGRGDNEQFF.

This chain uses TRBV12-5 with TRBJ1-5, with D tentatively TRBD1 (6 bases). The CDR3 sequence is 16 residues long. Germline CDR1 and CDR2: LGHNT and FRNRAP. V lost 9 bases and J lost 3, with 21 bases in between. The CDR3, as DNA: TGTGCTAGCCTGCCGACTGAAAGGGACATCAATCAGCCCCAGCATTTT. Protein sequence: CASLPTERDINQPQHF.